This T cell receptor beta chain was sequenced during a study of shared clonotypes between healthy human individuals. Turning to the study itself: Aged between 18 and 49, the donors were two women and three men.

V trimming: 5 bases; J trimming: 5 bases; junction bases outside the gene matches: 5. Germline V gene lookup returns CDR1 MNHNS and CDR2 SASEGT. The CDR3 extends over 14 amino acids. A word on this clone: Its antigen is not known.

Positive CCR7 selection of CD45RO-negative cells yielded the naive CD8 cells, and terminally differentiated effector memory CD45RA+ cells were excluded. General study findings and limits: Non-shared clonotypes were found to have lower generation probabilities than the clonotypes that were shared by all four of the sorted-subset donors. Limitation of the genetic and exposure-history diversity represented came from the few donors.

Sequencing used immunoSEQ multiplex PCR; TCRdb keeps in-frame clones, though not all of them. The sample shows over 2 million clones, approximately 95% of them seen only once. This clonotype originated in a man aged 18-30 years in good health. Sequenced sample: naive CD8+ T cells sorted from blood. The chain joins TRBV6-1 to TRBJ2-2, with 7 bases matching TRBD1. The CDR3 region is CASSYDRATGELFF. The DNA of the CDR3 is TGTGCCAGCAGTTATGACAGGGCTACCGGGGAGCTGTTTTTT.